These T cell receptor beta chains were read from a single sample in a study of cytotoxic CD8 clonotypes in ibrutinib-treated CLL. Profiled with immunoSEQ multiplex PCR; TCRdb holds only in-frame clones, not every one. The sample has approximately 84,000 clones, roughly 80% seen once. The specimen was PBMCs, collected after 12 months of ibrutinib treatment. The receptors shown here come from a human donor with chronic lymphocytic leukemia. CDR3s include the opening cysteine and the closing phenylalanine or tryptophan. Each record gives: J gene, V gene, CDR3 length, clone size, CDR3 protein. Size is omitted from some rows. Given values are once, few, many or a class for expanded clones.

TRBJ1-1	TRBV28	12	NA	CASLGSGAEAFF
TRBJ1-2	TRBV28	13	NA	CASRRTANYGYTF
TRBJ2-2	TRBV6-1	13	NA	CASRRESPGELFF
TRBJ1-1	TRBV30	13	once	CAWSVGQNTEAFF
TRBJ1-6	TRBV6-5	15	few	CASSRQGAVSSPLHF
TRBJ2-3	TRBV11-2	12	NA	CASNPRGDTQYF
TRBJ1-4	TRBV6-6	14	once	CACGQPGTNEKLFF
TRBJ1-4	TRBV7-2	15	NA	CASSPQAGEDEKLFF
TRBJ1-4	TRBV5-1	14	NA	CASSPSGVGEKLFF
TRBJ1-5	TRBV19	17	once	CASSPRVASLLNQPQHF
TRBJ2-3	TRBV6-1	14	NA	CASQSGGRADTQYF
TRBJ1-1	TRBV5-1	13	NA	CASSLGGETEAFF
TRBJ1-6	TRBV27	15	few	CASSLYGGDNSPLHF
TRBJ2-7	TRBV5-5	13	NA	CASSLGPHYEQYF
TRBJ2-3	TRBV27	15	NA	CASSPGTGVWYTQYF
TRBJ2-1	TRBV2	15	medium-sized	CASRTGPTSGDEQFF
TRBJ1-5	TRBV5-1	14	NA	CASSWGPENQPQHF
TRBJ2-6	TRBV18	14	NA	CASSPETGANVLTF
TRBJ1-1	TRBV29-1	14	once	CSASVAAGPTEAFF
TRBJ2-3	TRBV4-2	17	NA	CASSQPWLQTLRDTQYF
TRBJ2-3	TRBV7-3	14	few	CASSRTGPGDTQYF
TRBJ2-3	TRBV5-1	16	NA	CASSGRQGPPTDTQYF
TRBJ2-7	TRBV18	13	NA	CASSPPGQNEQYF
TRBJ2-4	TRBV2	14	few	CASSVQGDHRIQYF
TRBJ2-5	TRBV4-3	13	NA	CASSQGPGAAQYF
TRBJ2-2	TRBV18	15	once	CASSPQGQTTGELFF